This T cell receptor (beta chain) emerged from a study of regulatory T cells in long-lasting Graves disease. Study outcomes and limitations: The study examined only peripheral blood, not thyroid tissue. Relative to new patients (roughly 970), persistent patients exhibited greater sharing of public clonotypes (over 2,500).

This clonotype came up a few times. What it recognizes is unknown. In building TCR beta libraries, iRepertoire HTBI primers were used together with Arm-PCR of CDR3 regions. TCRdb re-called the multiplex PCR reads through MiXCR, storing one row per CDR3 protein. Altogether fewer than 450,000 distinct CDR3 sequences are present, less than 25% being singletons, with the ten largest covering less than 25%. Time point described: persistent/refractory GD, antithyroid drugs over 5 years with positive TRAb. PBMC-extracted RNA yielded the TCR library. By American Thyroid Association guidelines, Graves' disease was diagnosed in the cohort. Here the sequenced sample was peripheral blood mononuclear cells (PBMCs), taken when the disease was refractory, from a patient treated with antithyroid drugs. This sequence was found in a female donor with Graves disease.

CDR3: CASSLSGADNQPQHF. The DNA of the CDR3 is TGTGCCAGCAGTTTATCTGGGGCGGACAATCAGCCCCAGCATTTT. V gene TRBV27 combines with J gene TRBJ1-5; a possible D gene is TRBD1 (5 bases). The germline V and J ends were trimmed by 0 bases and 3 bases, with 9 bases remaining between them. The CDR3 totals 15 residues. Germline CDR1 MNHEY, CDR2 SMNVEV (reference sequence).